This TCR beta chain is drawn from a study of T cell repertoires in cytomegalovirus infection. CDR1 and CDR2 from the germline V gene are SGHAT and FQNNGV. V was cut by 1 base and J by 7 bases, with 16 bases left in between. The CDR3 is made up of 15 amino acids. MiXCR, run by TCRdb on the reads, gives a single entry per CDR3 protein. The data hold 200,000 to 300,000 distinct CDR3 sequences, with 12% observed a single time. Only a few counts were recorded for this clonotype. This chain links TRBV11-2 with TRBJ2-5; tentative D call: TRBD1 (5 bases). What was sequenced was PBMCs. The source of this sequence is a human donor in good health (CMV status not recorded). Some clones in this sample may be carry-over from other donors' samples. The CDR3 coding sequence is TGTGCCAGCAGCTTAGTCAACCAGGGTTTCGCGACCCAGTACTTC. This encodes CASSLVNQGFATQYF.